This TCR beta chain was obtained from a study of blood T cell repertoires in COVID-19 (dated by TCRdb to about 2020). Concerning the study at large: Samples from collaborators originated in the United States, Italy and Spain and spanned both the acute and convalescent phases of COVID-19. The prospective study material was composed of cDNA or gDNA derived from T cells, B-cell-depleted T cells, or PBMCs. The dataset comprised deeply sampled blood TCRbeta repertoires from subjects exposed to, actively infected with, or recovered from COVID-19. The repertoires were released in a freely available public database meant as a resource for research on the immune response to SARS-CoV-2. Samples were obtained from the ongoing ImmuneRACE study (first 160 participants) and from 1,254 subjects provided by 6 global collaborators. Nearly every sample came with metadata listing a de-identified subject ID, COVID-19 status, age in years and sex. Where HLA class I and class II types were available, the types were taken from metadata supplied by the sample provider, not from assay-based typing.

The immunoSEQ Assay, a bias-controlled multiplex PCR, was used to amplify TCRbeta CDR3 regions from genomic DNA. In the source study's methods: Nucleated cell counts per sample were estimated from amplification of reference gene primers within the assay. Sequence reads were collapsed and filtered to measure the absolute abundance of every unique TCRbeta CDR3 rearrangement. For each sample, productive Simpson clonality was calculated by taking the square root of Simpson's diversity index across productive rearrangements. The source is immuneACCESS, and TCRdb retained only in-frame sequences with V and J called. Part of the clones is not carried over; for the studies checked, unresolved V genes explain less than half of this, and the remainder is unexplained. V and J calls and clone size are as listed in that table; D and trimming were resolved from the DNA. The sample table holds 230,000 or so clones, of which about 91% were seen once. The ten largest make up roughly 2.4% of the sample.

Cut back by 0 bases and 6 bases, the V and J ends lie 6 bases apart. The CDR3 covers 12 residues, taking in both the cysteine and the phenylalanine. Of the read, only the CDR3 DNA is kept; its 36 bases are in frame from base 1. CDR1 GTSNPN and CDR2 SVGIG are derived from the germline V gene (reference sequence). Overall study results and their limits: The quantity of clinical and demographic metadata differed by source and by participant and was supplied without curation.

Enrolling through a virtual design, the prospective study's participants ranged in age from roughly 18 to 89 years and lived across approximately 25 United States geographic areas. To assign participants to cohorts, the prospective study relied on clinical history that participants themselves reported in a screening survey and a study questionnaire. Mobile phlebotomists in the prospective study collected whole blood, serum and a nasopharyngeal or oropharyngeal swab from every participant. Additional blood draws and questionnaires over an approximately two-month period could optionally be provided by prospective study participants. Blood samples from the prospective study were shipped frozen or at room temperature prior to DNA extraction. Remarks on this clone: What antigen it recognizes has not been identified. No base quality values were provided; no much bigger clone lies one nucleotide off. Other DNA sequences of this sample code for an identical CDR3.

The chain couples TRBV30 to TRBJ2-1; confidence is insufficient to name the D gene. The origin of this receptor is a woman between 35 and 50 years old with acute COVID-19. Material for sequencing was PBMCs or T cells enriched from blood (not recorded which). The DNA is as follows: TGTGCCTGGAGTGTGAGTGCCAATGAGCAGTTCTTC. Its translation is CAWSVSANEQFF.